This TCR beta chain is drawn from a study of OX40 agonist ivuxolimab in advanced cancers. The study in broad terms: Ivuxolimab, which targeted the costimulatory receptor OX40 (CD134), was an agonistic, fully human IgG2 monoclonal antibody. Intravenous ivuxolimab was administered to patients every 2 weeks at six dose levels: 0.01, 0.1, 0.3, 1.5, 3 and 10 mg/kg. Of the roughly 50 dose-escalation patients, hepatocellular carcinoma was present in approximately 20, melanoma in around 15, renal cell carcinoma in 9 and head and neck cancer in 9. In the dose-escalation cohort, 82.7% of patients were male, and the mean age was 60 years with a range of about 20 to 79. Prior anti-PD-1, anti-PD-L1 or anti-CTLA-4 therapy was permitted, and checkpoint inhibitors had been received by 30% to 40% of dose-escalation patients. Partial responses occurred in three dose-escalation patients: two with cutaneous melanoma and one with hepatocellular carcinoma. The purpose of peripheral TCRbeta sequencing was to test whether ivuxolimab changed TCR sequence diversity and led to clonal T-cell expansion. The paper reports the monotherapy dose-escalation portion (N of about 51 patients) of the phase I ivuxolimab trial.

Patients with autoimmune disease history or receiving systemic immunosuppression were excluded from the trial. Peripheral blood for TCR sequencing was collected from all dose cohorts at baseline, on cycle 4 day 1, and on cycle 7 day 1. Samples came from an open-label, multicenter, first-in-human phase I dose-escalation trial of ivuxolimab. Adults with locally advanced or metastatic head and neck squamous cell, hepatocellular, melanoma or renal cell carcinoma were enrolled in the trial. Before TCR sequencing, CD4+ T cells and CD8+ T cells from peripheral blood were sorted into separate populations. What the research found in general, with its limitations: Low levels of normalized T-cell clonal expansion were also seen in some patients who did not respond. At doses of 0.1 to 3.0 mg/kg, clonal expansion of both CD4+ and CD8+ T cells in blood was seen between baseline and week 6. On average, CD8+ T cells showed more expanded clones than CD4+ T cells after ivuxolimab. Antigen specificity was not determined for the clonally expanded peripheral T cells. In partial responders in the 0.1-3.0 mg/kg groups, normalized peripheral clonal expansion was found to be among the lowest, especially among CD8+ T cells.

Turning to this clone: There is no known antigen for this receptor. No base quality values were provided; no much bigger clone lies one nucleotide off.

Genomic DNA was extracted from sorted cells for sequencing of the TCRbeta CDR3 region. TCRbeta CDR3 regions were sequenced using the immunoSEQ Assay. The clones in this table, taken by TCRdb from immuneACCESS, are in-frame only. Not every clone is retained; where verified, under half of the shortfall comes from an unresolved V gene, and the cause of the rest is unknown. This sample is represented by approximately 80,000 clones; about 89% of them were singletons. The ten largest account for more than 0.35% of the sample. CDR1 and CDR2 (MDHEN, SYDVKM) derive from the germline V gene. Ends trimmed: V by 4 bases, J by 2 bases; bases unmatched to a gene: 7. From its cysteine to its phenylalanine, the CDR3 spans 16 amino acids. The CDR3 DNA has 48 bases and is translated from base 1.

Recombination joined TRBV28 with TRBJ2-3; 9 middle bases align to TRBD2. This clonotype originated in an adult with an advanced solid tumor such as melanoma, head and neck, liver or kidney cancer. This specimen consisted of CD4+ or CD8+ T cells sorted from blood, obtained in a trial of the OX40 agonist ivuxolimab. The sequenced DNA is TGTGCCAGCAGTTCCAGCGGGGGGCCCTACACAGATACGCAGTATTTT. The encoded protein is CASSSSGGPYTDTQYF. This CDR3, with the reference TRBV28 and TRBJ2-3 proteins standing in past its ends, gives the full variable domain DVKVTQSSRYLVKRTGEKVFLECVQDMDHENMFWYRQDPGLGLRLIYFSYDVKMKEKGDIPEGYSVSREKKERFSLILESASTNQTSMYLCASSSSGGPYTDTQYFGPGTRLTVL.